Below, 9 T cell receptor beta chains from the same sample are listed, as sequenced in a study of CD4 T cells in relation to SARS-CoV-2 and coronaviruses. Profiled with immunoSEQ multiplex PCR; TCRdb holds only in-frame clones, not every one. The table records around 23,000 clones, 68% of them present only once. Before the COVID-19 pandemic, during about 2010-2018, CD4+ T cells were taken from unexposed donors. After about ten days of culture, CD4+ T cells were isolated. No antigen has been identified for these receptors. The sample taken for sequencing was CD4+ T cells from PBMCs, cultured in vitro. These receptors were obtained from a human donor in good health.

This chain uses TRBV5-4 with TRBJ2-5; 10 bases align to TRBD2. Trimming took 6 bases from V and 4 from J; bases not matched to a gene: 9. CDR3 length equals 15 residues. The V gene's germline CDR1 is SGHNT and CDR2 YYREEE (reference sequence). CDR3 bases: TGTGCCAGCACCCACCAGCGGGGGGGCCGAGAGACCCAGTACTTC. This gives the protein CASTHQRGGRETQYF.

The genes are TRBV21-1 and TRBJ1-1; the table's D gene call, TRBD1, was not cross checked with the DNA. TRBV21-1 is a pseudogene segment. CDR3 length: 12 residues. This CDR3 is CASSTLTGGAFF. The CDR3 region has the DNA TGTGCCAGCAGCACCTTGACAGGGGGAGCTTTCTTT.

This clone was detected only a few times. This rearrangement joins TRBV5-5 to TRBJ2-7; no clear D. Germline V gene data show CDR1 as SGHKS and CDR2 as YYEKEE (reference sequence). Trimming cost V 0 bases and J 2 bases, with 9 bases left between them. The CDR3 runs to 14 residues. The CDR3 region is CASSLGPGPYEQYF. The CDR3 region has the DNA TGTGCCAGCAGCTTGGGACCCGGACCCTACGAGCAGTACTTC.

This clone showed up just a few times. The V gene is TRBV18, the J gene TRBJ2-2, with a tentative D call TRBD1 (5 bases). V lost 3 bases and J 3 bases, leaving 14 bases between the germline ends. The CDR3 runs to 16 residues. CDR1 is KGHSH, CDR2 LQKENI, per germline. CDR3 coding DNA: TGTGCCAGCTCACCTATGGACACTTCCCACACCGGGGAGCTGTTTTTT. It translates to CASSPMDTSHTGELFF.

The chain combines TRBV3-1 (or the pseudogene TRBV3-2) with TRBJ2-3, with TRBD2 matching over 8 bases. J was trimmed by 0 bases and V by 4 bases; bases with no gene match: 6. Germline V CDR1 and CDR2: LGHDT, YNNKEL (reference sequence). The CDR3 spans 16 residues. The CDR3 DNA is TGTGCCAGCAGCCGAAACCTAGCGGGTAGCACAGATACGCAGTATTTT. The encoded protein is CASSRNLAGSTDTQYF.

V is TRBV7-2 and J is TRBJ1-2, with no clear D. V shed 5 bases and J shed 8 bases, with 21 bases lying between them. Per the germline V gene, CDR1 is SGHTA and CDR2 is FQGNSA. This CDR3 spans 15 amino acids. CDR3 bases: TGTGCCAGCAGCCTAACTGACACCGGCTATGACGGCTACACCTTC. Translated: CASSLTDTGYDGYTF. Full variable domain (remainder filled in from reference TRBV7-2 and TRBJ1-2): GAGVSQSPSNKVTEKGKDVELRCDPISGHTALYWYRQSLGQGLEFLIYFQGNSAPDKSGLPSDRFSAERTGGSVSTLTIQRTQQEDSAVYLCASSLTDTGYDGYTFGSGTRLTVV.

V and J are TRBV6-4 and TRBJ1-2; D unclear. This CDR3 contains 15 residues. Germline-derived CDR1 and CDR2 are MRHNA and SNTAGT. Trimming pared 4 bases from V and 3 bases from J, leaving 15 bases between. CDR3 protein: CASSGPRTSDYGYTF. Written as DNA, the CDR3 is TGTGCCAGCAGTGGCCCCAGGACCTCTGACTATGGCTACACCTTC.

The V and J genes are TRBV4-2 and TRBJ2-3; D is perhaps TRBD2 (6 bases). Per the germline V gene, CDR1 is LGHNA and CDR2 is YNFKEQ. This CDR3 has 16 residues. V was cut by 2 bases and J by 3 bases, with 15 bases left in between. The CDR3 loop reads CASSQSGPGGTDTQYF. CDR3 bases: TGTGCCAGCAGCCAAAGCGGGCCAGGCGGGACAGATACGCAGTATTTT.

The rearrangement joins TRBV10-1 to TRBJ2-7, with D hard to call. V gave up 0 bases and J gave up 6 bases, with 9 bases separating them. CDR3 length equals 13 residues. The germline V gene has CDR1 WNHNN and CDR2 SYGVQD (reference sequence). The CDR3 DNA is TGCGCCAGCAGTGAGTCGTACCAAGCCGAGCAGTACTTC. It codes for CASSESYQAEQYF.